These T cell receptor beta chains were read from a single sample in a study of T cell responses to AZD1222 COVID-19 vaccine. Measured with immunoSEQ multiplex PCR; TCRdb has only the in-frame clones, and not every one. The data contain some 200,000 clones, more than 90% of them singletons. This specimen consisted of peripheral blood, obtained 28 days after the second dose of the MenACWY control vaccine. All receptors come from an adult who received the MenACWY meningococcal vaccine as a control. Each CDR3 is given with its conserved first and last residue. The D gene is left open where the match is weak. Size is stated for part of the rows, as once, few or many counts, or as a class when the clone is expanded.

v_gene: TRBV5-5; d_gene: -; j_gene: TRBJ2-5; abundance: -; CDR3aa: CASSLGGGQQETQYF; CDR3nt: TGTGCCAGCAGCTTGGGGGGAGGCCAGCAAGAGACCCAGTACTTC
v_gene: TRBV18; d_gene: -; j_gene: TRBJ2-5; abundance: -; CDR3aa: CASSPPMRSGYQETQYF; CDR3nt: TGTGCCAGCTCACCACCTATGCGGAGTGGGTACCAAGAGACCCAGTACTTC
v_gene: TRBV5-1; d_gene: -; j_gene: TRBJ2-7; abundance: -; CDR3aa: CASSLDVGRGRYEQYF; CDR3nt: TGCGCCAGCAGCTTGGACGTGGGCAGGGGAAGATACGAGCAGTACTTC
v_gene: TRBV12-3/TRBV12-4; d_gene: -; j_gene: TRBJ1-1; abundance: once; CDR3aa: CASSQDRNTEAFF; CDR3nt: TGTGCCAGCAGTCAGGACAGGAACACTGAAGCTTTCTTT
v_gene: TRBV7-2; d_gene: -; j_gene: TRBJ2-1; abundance: -; CDR3aa: CASSLISGRKLSYNEQFF; CDR3nt: TGTGCCAGCAGCTTAATCTCTGGTCGTAAGCTCTCCTACAATGAGCAGTTCTTC
v_gene: TRBV5-1; d_gene: TRBD1; j_gene: TRBJ1-6; abundance: -; CDR3aa: CASSCSRDRPDNSPLHF; CDR3nt: TGCGCCAGCAGCTGCTCCCGGGACAGGCCGGATAATTCACCCCTCCACTTT
v_gene: TRBV21-1; d_gene: -; j_gene: TRBJ1-3; abundance: -; CDR3aa: CASSKGGRGPGNTIYF; CDR3nt: TGTGCCAGCAGCAAGGGGGGAAGGGGGCCTGGAAACACCATATATTTT
v_gene: TRBV7-2; d_gene: -; j_gene: TRBJ2-1; abundance: once; CDR3aa: CASSPGTPLYNEQFF; CDR3nt: TGTGCCAGCAGTCCTGGGACTCCGCTTTACAATGAGCAGTTCTTC
v_gene: TRBV10-3; d_gene: -; j_gene: TRBJ1-1; abundance: -; CDR3aa: CAISDSGLLSGAFF; CDR3nt: TGTGCCATCAGTGATTCGGGACTTCTTTCCGGCGCTTTCTTT
v_gene: TRBV18; d_gene: TRBD1; j_gene: TRBJ1-3; abundance: -; CDR3aa: CASSHGTGSGNTIYF; CDR3nt: TGTGCCAGCTCACACGGGACAGGCTCTGGAAACACCATATATTTT
v_gene: TRBV5-5; d_gene: TRBD1; j_gene: TRBJ2-7; abundance: -; CDR3aa: CASNKLGTGGFYEQYF; CDR3nt: TGTGCCAGCAACAAACTCGGGACAGGGGGTTTCTACGAGCAGTACTTC
v_gene: TRBV5-6; d_gene: -; j_gene: TRBJ2-2; abundance: -; CDR3aa: CASSFKGPFGELFF; CDR3nt: TGTGCCAGCAGCTTTAAGGGGCCCTTCGGGGAGCTGTTTTTT
v_gene: TRBV5-1; d_gene: -; j_gene: TRBJ2-5; abundance: -; CDR3aa: CASSLGSGWETQYF; CDR3nt: TGCGCCAGCAGCTTGGGTTCAGGCTGGGAGACCCAGTACTTC
v_gene: TRBV27; d_gene: TRBD1; j_gene: TRBJ1-1; abundance: -; CDR3aa: CASSPQGAGAFF; CDR3nt: TGTGCCAGCAGTCCCCAGGGGGCAGGGGCTTTCTTT
v_gene: TRBV6-2/TRBV6-3; d_gene: TRBD2; j_gene: TRBJ2-7; abundance: -; CDR3aa: CASSLNAGGGYEQYF; CDR3nt: TGTGCCAGCAGCCTCAACGCGGGAGGGGGGTACGAGCAGTACTTC
v_gene: TRBV7-9; d_gene: -; j_gene: TRBJ1-1; abundance: -; CDR3aa: CASSSPGYGNTEAFF; CDR3nt: TGTGCCAGCAGCTCACCGGGTTATGGGAACACTGAAGCTTTCTTT
v_gene: TRBV10-3; d_gene: TRBD1; j_gene: TRBJ1-1; abundance: few; CDR3aa: CAIRPGQGLGGNTEAFF; CDR3nt: TGTGCCATCAGACCGGGACAGGGCCTAGGTGGGAACACTGAAGCTTTCTTT
v_gene: TRBV10-3; d_gene: -; j_gene: TRBJ1-6; abundance: -; CDR3aa: CAIRKEWNSPLHF; CDR3nt: TGTGCCATCAGAAAAGAATGGAATTCACCCCTCCACTTT
v_gene: TRBV7-8; d_gene: -; j_gene: TRBJ1-1; abundance: -; CDR3aa: CASSPRVLGPEAFF; CDR3nt: TGTGCCAGCAGCCCGAGGGTCCTAGGACCTGAAGCTTTCTTT
v_gene: TRBV7-3; d_gene: -; j_gene: TRBJ2-7; abundance: -; CDR3aa: CASSLDRNYEQYF; CDR3nt: TGTGCCAGCAGCTTAGACCGGAATTACGAGCAGTACTTC
v_gene: TRBV2; d_gene: TRBD1; j_gene: TRBJ2-7; abundance: once; CDR3aa: CASTRDRGISEQYF; CDR3nt: TGTGCCAGCACCCGGGACAGGGGGATAAGCGAGCAGTACTTC
v_gene: TRBV4-2; d_gene: TRBD1; j_gene: TRBJ1-3; abundance: -; CDR3aa: CASSQDPPGQGLVADTIYF; CDR3nt: TGTGCCAGCAGCCAAGATCCCCCCGGACAGGGATTAGTGGCGGACACCATATATTTT
v_gene: TRBV9; d_gene: -; j_gene: TRBJ1-1; abundance: -; CDR3aa: CASSVTGRHAEAFF; CDR3nt: TGTGCCAGCAGCGTCACAGGGAGGCACGCTGAAGCTTTCTTT
v_gene: TRBV5-5; d_gene: -; j_gene: TRBJ1-1; abundance: few; CDR3aa: CASSWKENTEAFF; CDR3nt: TGTGCCAGCAGCTGGAAAGAGAACACTGAAGCTTTCTTT
v_gene: TRBV10-3; d_gene: -; j_gene: TRBJ2-1; abundance: -; CDR3aa: CAITHGTALDNEQFF; CDR3nt: TGTGCCATCACCCACGGGACGGCCTTGGATAATGAGCAGTTCTTC
v_gene: TRBV3-1/TRBV3-2; d_gene: TRBD2; j_gene: TRBJ2-5; abundance: once; CDR3aa: CASSQTSGGVGETQYF; CDR3nt: TGTGCCAGCAGCCAAACTAGCGGGGGGGTAGGGGAGACCCAGTACTTC
v_gene: TRBV30; d_gene: -; j_gene: TRBJ1-1; abundance: -; CDR3aa: CAWSGQGRGSTEAFF; CDR3nt: TGTGCCTGGAGTGGGCAGGGCCGGGGAAGCACTGAAGCTTTCTTT
v_gene: TRBV7-3; d_gene: TRBD2; j_gene: TRBJ2-1; abundance: -; CDR3aa: CASSLNRLAGGYDEQFF; CDR3nt: TGTGCCAGCAGCTTAAATAGGCTAGCGGGAGGTTACGATGAGCAGTTCTTC
v_gene: TRBV19; d_gene: TRBD2; j_gene: TRBJ2-1; abundance: -; CDR3aa: CASSFPGLAVYNEQFF; CDR3nt: TGTGCCAGTAGTTTTCCGGGACTAGCAGTTTACAATGAGCAGTTCTTC
v_gene: TRBV2; d_gene: -; j_gene: TRBJ1-6; abundance: once; CDR3aa: CASSEAIQGSPLHF; CDR3nt: TGTGCCAGCAGTGAAGCTATCCAGGGTTCACCCCTCCACTTT
v_gene: TRBV7-3; d_gene: -; j_gene: TRBJ2-2; abundance: -; CDR3aa: CASSRTVNTGELFF; CDR3nt: TGTGCCAGCAGCCGGACAGTTAACACCGGGGAGCTGTTTTTT
v_gene: TRBV7-9; d_gene: -; j_gene: TRBJ1-1; abundance: -; CDR3aa: CASSFLVGMGAFF; CDR3nt: TGTGCCAGCAGCTTCCTGGTAGGGATGGGAGCTTTCTTT
v_gene: TRBV11-2; d_gene: -; j_gene: TRBJ1-1; abundance: -; CDR3aa: CASSLEGSANTEAFF; CDR3nt: TGTGCCAGCAGCTTAGAAGGGTCCGCGAACACTGAAGCTTTCTTT
v_gene: TRBV13; d_gene: TRBD2; j_gene: TRBJ2-7; abundance: -; CDR3aa: CASTTRRTSPPNEQYF; CDR3nt: TGTGCCAGCACCACAAGAAGGACTAGCCCCCCGAACGAGCAGTACTTC
v_gene: TRBV6-4; d_gene: TRBD1; j_gene: TRBJ1-4; abundance: -; CDR3aa: CASSSGGMANEKLFF; CDR3nt: TGTGCCAGCAGCTCAGGGGGGATGGCTAATGAAAAACTGTTTTTT
v_gene: TRBV19; d_gene: -; j_gene: TRBJ1-5; abundance: -; CDR3aa: CASSIRGAMGNQPQHF; CDR3nt: TGTGCCAGTAGTATAAGAGGGGCTATGGGCAATCAGCCCCAGCATTTT
v_gene: TRBV6-5; d_gene: TRBD1; j_gene: TRBJ1-6; abundance: -; CDR3aa: CASSNLDRGNSPLHF; CDR3nt: TGTGCCAGCAGTAACTTGGACAGGGGGAATTCACCCCTCCACTTT
v_gene: TRBV6-5; d_gene: -; j_gene: TRBJ1-2; abundance: -; CDR3aa: CASSSDGEDYGYTF; CDR3nt: TGTGCCAGCAGTTCCGACGGGGAGGACTATGGCTACACCTTC
v_gene: TRBV9; d_gene: -; j_gene: TRBJ1-2; abundance: -; CDR3aa: CASSVEPSNYGYTF; CDR3nt: TGTGCCAGCAGCGTAGAGCCTTCTAACTATGGCTACACCTTC
v_gene: TRBV5-1; d_gene: -; j_gene: TRBJ1-5; abundance: -; CDR3aa: CASSLEGYSNQPQHF; CDR3nt: TGCGCCAGCAGCTTGGAGGGGTATAGCAATCAGCCCCAGCATTTT
v_gene: TRBV11-2; d_gene: TRBD2; j_gene: TRBJ2-1; abundance: -; CDR3aa: CASSLGLAGEYNEQFF; CDR3nt: TGTGCCAGCAGCTTGGGACTAGCGGGAGAATACAATGAGCAGTTCTTC
v_gene: TRBV7-3; d_gene: TRBD1; j_gene: TRBJ1-1; abundance: -; CDR3aa: CASSLGGTVTEAFF; CDR3nt: TGTGCCAGCAGCTTAGGCGGGACAGTAACTGAAGCTTTCTTT
v_gene: TRBV7-9; d_gene: TRBD2; j_gene: TRBJ2-1; abundance: -; CDR3aa: CASSQQLAGGNEQFF; CDR3nt: TGTGCCAGCAGCCAACAACTAGCGGGAGGCAATGAGCAGTTCTTC
v_gene: TRBV24-1; d_gene: TRBD1; j_gene: TRBJ2-3; abundance: -; CDR3aa: CATSDLGQGGADTQYF; CDR3nt: TGTGCCACCAGTGATTTGGGACAGGGGGGAGCAGATACGCAGTATTTT
v_gene: TRBV5-1; d_gene: -; j_gene: TRBJ1-4; abundance: -; CDR3aa: CASSFGIMSIRDNEKLFF; CDR3nt: TGCGCCAGCAGCTTCGGAATTATGAGCATTCGGGATAATGAAAAACTGTTTTTT
v_gene: TRBV6-1; d_gene: TRBD2; j_gene: TRBJ2-1; abundance: -; CDR3aa: CASSAKTSAGEQFF; CDR3nt: TGTGCCAGCAGTGCCAAGACTAGCGCGGGAGAGCAGTTCTTC
v_gene: TRBV7-6; d_gene: -; j_gene: TRBJ2-3; abundance: -; CDR3aa: CASSPRPTDTQYF; CDR3nt: TGTGCCAGCAGCCCACGCCCCACAGATACGCAGTATTTT
v_gene: TRBV9; d_gene: -; j_gene: TRBJ1-5; abundance: -; CDR3aa: CASSIGGTQPQHF; CDR3nt: TGTGCCAGCAGTATAGGAGGTACTCAGCCCCAGCATTTT
v_gene: TRBV28; d_gene: TRBD1; j_gene: TRBJ1-5; abundance: few; CDR3aa: CASSGQGRSNQPQHF; CDR3nt: TGTGCCAGCAGTGGACAGGGGAGAAGCAATCAGCCCCAGCATTTT
v_gene: TRBV2; d_gene: -; j_gene: TRBJ1-6; abundance: -; CDR3aa: CASSGVGRADNSPLHF; CDR3nt: TGTGCCAGCAGTGGGGTGGGAAGGGCCGATAATTCACCCCTCCACTTT